Listed below are T cell receptor beta chains from one sample, sequenced in a study of T cells expressing NK-cell markers. Reprocessing the 5' RACE reads, TCRdb reports a single entry for every CDR3 protein and omits DNA. The sample has some 500,000 distinct CDR3 sequences. Sequencing input: blood T cells: a sorted CD56 or NKG2C T cell subset, CD4+ or CD8+ T cells, or bulk PBMC T cells (not recorded which). Source of these receptors: a woman aged 50 to 65 in good health. The CDR3 runs from the conserved cysteine through the conserved F or W.

J: TRBJ2-1; V: TRBV30; CDR3: CAWKVAGGNEQFF
J: TRBJ2-1; V: TRBV12-3/TRBV12-4; CDR3: CASRRLAGGSLDNEQFF
J: TRBJ1-2; V: TRBV5-6; CDR3: CASSLDEGSSGYTF
J: TRBJ2-1; V: TRBV19; CDR3: CASSSNPGNEQFF
J: TRBJ2-2; V: TRBV12-3/TRBV12-4; CDR3: CASRLAGGPRRELFF
J: TRBJ1-2; V: TRBV4-1; CDR3: CASSQGFAFGRSNYGYTF
J: TRBJ2-7; V: TRBV9; CDR3: CASSVSIDRGTYEQYF
J: TRBJ2-2; V: TRBV15; CDR3: CATSRIGGYGELFF
J: TRBJ2-1; V: TRBV4-2; CDR3: CASSQEGKLAMNEQFF
J: TRBJ1-5; V: TRBV4-1; CDR3: CASSQLGTDNQPQHF
J: TRBJ2-3; V: TRBV12-3/TRBV12-4; CDR3: CASSPSGQGESSTDTQYF
J: TRBJ1-1; V: TRBV4-2; CDR3: CASSQGGQGSTEAFF
J: TRBJ2-3; V: TRBV7-6; CDR3: CASSPLLGVPQLGDTQYF
J: TRBJ2-1; V: TRBV28; CDR3: CASREGQGGKNEQFF
J: TRBJ2-3; V: TRBV20-1; CDR3: CSARGPGSNTQYF
J: TRBJ2-2; V: TRBV2; CDR3: CASSRLAQLTGELFF
J: TRBJ2-2; V: TRBV20-1; CDR3: CSARVETPPNTGELFF
J: TRBJ2-1; V: TRBV4-1; CDR3: CASSQMLDEQFF
J: TRBJ1-3; V: TRBV2; CDR3: CASSERGAPGNTIYF
J: TRBJ2-3; V: TRBV20-1; CDR3: CSARDPPTRDTQYF
J: TRBJ1-2; V: TRBV20-1; CDR3: CSASDRGSYGYTF
J: TRBJ2-3; V: TRBV20-1; CDR3: CSASVPRELAQYF
J: TRBJ1-3; V: TRBV6-1; CDR3: CASSDYRSLSSGNTIYF
J: TRBJ1-1; V: TRBV12-3/TRBV12-4; CDR3: CASSKGGWGTEAFF
J: TRBJ2-2; V: TRBV6-2/TRBV6-3; CDR3: CASGQNTGELFF
J: TRBJ2-1; V: TRBV7-6; CDR3: CASSQGLAGGPQGEQFF
J: TRBJ2-3; V: TRBV5-5; CDR3: CASSFGVSTDTQYF
J: TRBJ2-3; V: TRBV5-1; CDR3: CASRNINGDTQYF
J: TRBJ2-2; V: TRBV19; CDR3: CASSPPGLATGELFF
J: TRBJ2-3; V: TRBV5-1; CDR3: CASQVAGGTDTQYF
J: TRBJ1-2; V: TRBV20-1; CDR3: CSARAPGPPTGYTF
J: TRBJ2-1; V: TRBV10-3; CDR3: CATIGGYGNEQFF
J: TRBJ2-5; V: TRBV7-8; CDR3: CASSLVTGIETQYF
J: TRBJ2-1; V: TRBV4-1; CDR3: CASSQGRGSGLGYNEQFF
J: TRBJ2-7; V: TRBV25-1; CDR3: CASTREGPQYF
J: TRBJ2-1; V: TRBV29-1; CDR3: CSVKSQSNEQFF
J: TRBJ1-2; V: TRBV5-1; CDR3: CASRPEAFGYTF
J: TRBJ2-5; V: TRBV3-1; CDR3: CASSSGRGGTWTQYF
J: TRBJ1-1; V: TRBV25-1; CDR3: CASSESGGTEAFF
J: TRBJ1-4; V: TRBV12-5; CDR3: CASGLDTANEKLFF